The rows below give T cell receptor beta chains drawn from one sample of a study of blood T cells in healthy people across ages. TCRdb independently ran MiXCR on the 5' RACE reads; one entry per CDR3 protein. This sample carries 650,000 to 1,000,000 distinct CDR3 sequences, about 37% of them seen once, and the ten largest clones take around 13%. Sequenced material: blood. These receptors came from a man younger than 35 in good health. Each CDR3 is given with its conserved first and last residue. Fields, in order: CDR3 DNA, CDR3 protein, V gene, clone size, D gene, J gene. A D gene is named only where the DNA matches it firmly. Not every row has a clone size; where given, it reads once, few, many or a size class.

CDR3 DNA: TGCAGTGCTAGACCTCCCTTTGGCAGTTTGAACACTGAAGCTTTCTTT
CDR3 protein: CSARPPFGSLNTEAFF
V gene: TRBV20-1
clone size: -
D gene: -
J gene: TRBJ1-1

CDR3 DNA: TGTGCCAGCAGACTACAGGGAGGCAATCAGCCCCAGCATTTT
CDR3 protein: CASRLQGGNQPQHF
V gene: TRBV6-6
clone size: -
D gene: -
J gene: TRBJ1-5

CDR3 DNA: TGTGCCAGCAGTCGGGCGTCCGATACGCAGTATTTT
CDR3 protein: CASSRASDTQYF
V gene: TRBV6-5
clone size: -
D gene: -
J gene: TRBJ2-3

CDR3 DNA: TGTGCCAACGGGGATGCCTACGAGCAGTACTTC
CDR3 protein: CANGDAYEQYF
V gene: TRBV12-3/TRBV12-4
clone size: many
D gene: -
J gene: TRBJ2-7

CDR3 DNA: TGTGCCAGCAGCCCGACCGGGACCCGCGAGCAGTACTTC
CDR3 protein: CASSPTGTREQYF
V gene: TRBV7-2
clone size: -
D gene: -
J gene: TRBJ2-7

CDR3 DNA: TGTGCCAGCAGCCCAACTAGCAATGAGCAGTACTTC
CDR3 protein: CASSPTSNEQYF
V gene: TRBV5-6
clone size: -
D gene: -
J gene: TRBJ2-5

CDR3 DNA: TGTGCCAGCCGACCCCGGGGGGGGACTAATGAAAAACTGTTTTTT
CDR3 protein: CASRPRGGTNEKLFF
V gene: TRBV7-8
clone size: -
D gene: -
J gene: TRBJ1-4

CDR3 DNA: TGTGCCAGCAACTTCCCGGGACAGGGGGATGGCTACACCTTC
CDR3 protein: CASNFPGQGDGYTF
V gene: TRBV12-3/TRBV12-4
clone size: few
D gene: TRBD1
J gene: TRBJ1-2

CDR3 DNA: TGTGCCAGCAGCGCAACGGGACAGCTTTCCTATGGCTACACCTTC
CDR3 protein: CASSATGQLSYGYTF
V gene: TRBV5-5
clone size: -
D gene: TRBD1
J gene: TRBJ1-2

CDR3 DNA: TGTGCCGGCAGTTCAAACAGGGGCGAGCAGTACTTC
CDR3 protein: CAGSSNRGEQYF
V gene: TRBV12-3/TRBV12-4
clone size: -
D gene: TRBD1
J gene: TRBJ2-7

CDR3 DNA: TGTGCCATCAGTGACGGGACAGGTGGTGAAAAACTGTTTTTT
CDR3 protein: CAISDGTGGEKLFF
V gene: TRBV10-3
clone size: few
D gene: TRBD1
J gene: TRBJ1-4

CDR3 DNA: TGCAGCGTTGAGTGGACTAGCGGGGGTCCGGGCGCGGCAGATACGCAGTATTTT
CDR3 protein: CSVEWTSGGPGAADTQYF
V gene: TRBV29-1
clone size: few
D gene: TRBD2
J gene: TRBJ2-3

CDR3 DNA: TGTGCCAGCAGTTACTCGTTTAGGGACAAATATAGCAATCAGCCCCAGCATTTT
CDR3 protein: CASSYSFRDKYSNQPQHF
V gene: TRBV6-5
clone size: -
D gene: -
J gene: TRBJ1-5

CDR3 DNA: TGCGCCAGCAGCCAAGTACGGGACAGCACAGATACGCAGTATTTT
CDR3 protein: CASSQVRDSTDTQYF
V gene: TRBV4-1
clone size: many
D gene: -
J gene: TRBJ2-3

CDR3 DNA: TGTGCCAGCAGTGCCGGGGGACGCTACAATGAGCAGTTCTTC
CDR3 protein: CASSAGGRYNEQFF
V gene: TRBV12-3/TRBV12-4
clone size: -
D gene: -
J gene: TRBJ2-1

CDR3 DNA: TGCAGTGCTGAAACGGGACAGGGGAAAAGGAGTTCACCCCTCCACTTT
CDR3 protein: CSAETGQGKRSSPLHF
V gene: TRBV20-1
clone size: -
D gene: TRBD1
J gene: TRBJ1-6

CDR3 DNA: TGTGCCAGCAGCTTAGATGATCCCTACGAGCAGTACTTC
CDR3 protein: CASSLDDPYEQYF
V gene: TRBV7-2
clone size: many
D gene: -
J gene: TRBJ2-7

CDR3 DNA: TGTGCCAGCAGTTACGGGACTAGCAATGAGCAGTACTTC
CDR3 protein: CASSYGTSNEQYF
V gene: TRBV6-6
clone size: -
D gene: TRBD2
J gene: TRBJ2-5

CDR3 DNA: TGTGCCAGCAGGAGGGACAGGAGCTACGAGCAGTACTTC
CDR3 protein: CASRRDRSYEQYF
V gene: TRBV5-1
clone size: many
D gene: TRBD1
J gene: TRBJ2-7

CDR3 DNA: TGTGCCCTGGGACAGGGTGGAATCGGGGAGCTGTTTTTT
CDR3 protein: CALGQGGIGELFF
V gene: TRBV10-3
clone size: -
D gene: TRBD1
J gene: TRBJ2-2

CDR3 DNA: TGTGCCAGCACCCCTTTTGGAGATACGCAGTATTTT
CDR3 protein: CASTPFGDTQYF
V gene: TRBV7-2
clone size: -
D gene: -
J gene: TRBJ2-3

CDR3 DNA: TGTGCCAGTATGCGGGACGGTAACACTGAAGCTTTCTTT
CDR3 protein: CASMRDGNTEAFF
V gene: TRBV6-5
clone size: few
D gene: -
J gene: TRBJ1-1

CDR3 DNA: TGCAGTGCTAGACCCCTAACTAGCTACGAGCAGTACTTT
CDR3 protein: CSARPLTSYEQYF
V gene: TRBV20-1
clone size: -
D gene: -
J gene: TRBJ2-7

CDR3 DNA: TGTGCCACCAGTGATTCCGACCAGAAGCAGTACTTC
CDR3 protein: CATSDSDQKQYF
V gene: TRBV24-1
clone size: -
D gene: -
J gene: TRBJ2-7

CDR3 DNA: TGTGCCATCAGTGAGGCTAGCGGGGCCGACGAGCAGTACTTC
CDR3 protein: CAISEASGADEQYF
V gene: TRBV10-3
clone size: -
D gene: TRBD2
J gene: TRBJ2-7

CDR3 DNA: TGTGCCAGCAGTTTAACCCTGGCAGGGGGAGGCGGCTACACCTTC
CDR3 protein: CASSLTLAGGGGYTF
V gene: TRBV12-3/TRBV12-4
clone size: -
D gene: TRBD1
J gene: TRBJ1-2

CDR3 DNA: TGTGCCAGCAGTCCCGACAGGGGGCGCGGCACTGAAGCTTTCTTT
CDR3 protein: CASSPDRGRGTEAFF
V gene: TRBV12-3/TRBV12-4
clone size: -
D gene: TRBD1
J gene: TRBJ1-1

CDR3 DNA: TGTGCCAGCAGTTTAGTCCTGAGAGGATCGTATAGCAATCAGCCCCAGCATTTT
CDR3 protein: CASSLVLRGSYSNQPQHF
V gene: TRBV12-3/TRBV12-4
clone size: -
D gene: -
J gene: TRBJ1-5

CDR3 DNA: TGTGCCAGCAGTTACTCGAATGTGGGGGCCACTGAAGCTTTCTTT
CDR3 protein: CASSYSNVGATEAFF
V gene: TRBV6-6
clone size: few
D gene: -
J gene: TRBJ1-1

CDR3 DNA: TGCGCCAGCAGCCTAGCAGCGGGAGTTGCCAATGAGCAGTTCTTC
CDR3 protein: CASSLAAGVANEQFF
V gene: TRBV5-1
clone size: many
D gene: TRBD2
J gene: TRBJ2-1

CDR3 DNA: TGTGCCAGCAGTGAAAAAAGGGTGAACGGTGGCTACACCTTC
CDR3 protein: CASSEKRVNGGYTF
V gene: TRBV2
clone size: few
D gene: -
J gene: TRBJ1-2

CDR3 DNA: TGTGCCAGCACCCCAGGGGTAAACACTGAAGCTTTCTTT
CDR3 protein: CASTPGVNTEAFF
V gene: TRBV12-3/TRBV12-4
clone size: few
D gene: -
J gene: TRBJ1-1

CDR3 DNA: TGTGCCAGCTCGCAAGCGGGGGGCGAATCCTACAATGAGCAGTACTTC
CDR3 protein: CASSQAGGESYNEQYF
V gene: TRBV18
clone size: once
D gene: TRBD2
J gene: TRBJ2-5

CDR3 DNA: TGTGCCAGCAGCAAAGCAGGTGGGACCTACCAGCCCGCCTACAATGAGCAGTTCTTC
CDR3 protein: CASSKAGGTYQPAYNEQFF
V gene: TRBV21-1
clone size: -
D gene: -
J gene: TRBJ2-1

CDR3 DNA: TGTGCCAGCAGGTTCGGGACAGATACCTACGAGCAGTTCTTC
CDR3 protein: CASRFGTDTYEQFF
V gene: TRBV12-3/TRBV12-4
clone size: once
D gene: TRBD1
J gene: TRBJ2-1

CDR3 DNA: TGTGCCTGGACGGACAGGTTCAACTATGGCTACACCTTC
CDR3 protein: CAWTDRFNYGYTF
V gene: TRBV30
clone size: -
D gene: TRBD1
J gene: TRBJ1-2

CDR3 DNA: TGTGCCAGCAGCCAAGTTCACACCTCCTCCGAGCAGTACTTC
CDR3 protein: CASSQVHTSSEQYF
V gene: TRBV14
clone size: -
D gene: -
J gene: TRBJ2-7

CDR3 DNA: TGTGCCAGCACCACCCGTGGGGGACAGCTTTACAATGAGCAGTTCTTC
CDR3 protein: CASTTRGGQLYNEQFF
V gene: TRBV11-2
clone size: few
D gene: TRBD1
J gene: TRBJ2-1

CDR3 DNA: TGTGCCAGCAGCGTACTCTCAAGAGACGGCGGTAGGGACTATGGCTACACCTTC
CDR3 protein: CASSVLSRDGGRDYGYTF
V gene: TRBV7-9
clone size: few
D gene: -
J gene: TRBJ1-2

CDR3 DNA: TGTGCCAGCAGTTACGGGGTCGGATCCTACGAGCAGTACTTC
CDR3 protein: CASSYGVGSYEQYF
V gene: TRBV6-5
clone size: few
D gene: -
J gene: TRBJ2-7

CDR3 DNA: TGTGCCAGCAGCTTAGGGACAGGCCCGTCCTACGAGCAGTACTTC
CDR3 protein: CASSLGTGPSYEQYF
V gene: TRBV7-6
clone size: few
D gene: TRBD1
J gene: TRBJ2-7

CDR3 DNA: TGCAGTGCTAGAACCCAATTACAGGGGTCGGGCACTGAAGCTTTCTTT
CDR3 protein: CSARTQLQGSGTEAFF
V gene: TRBV20-1
clone size: -
D gene: TRBD1
J gene: TRBJ1-1

CDR3 DNA: TGTGCCAGCTCACCTTCTAGTAGGGATGATGGCTACACCTTC
CDR3 protein: CASSPSSRDDGYTF
V gene: TRBV18
clone size: few
D gene: -
J gene: TRBJ1-2

CDR3 DNA: TGTGCCAGCAGCCAAGGAGGGAGAACTTACAATGAGCAGTACTTC
CDR3 protein: CASSQGGRTYNEQYF
V gene: TRBV5-6
clone size: few
D gene: -
J gene: TRBJ2-7

CDR3 DNA: TGCAGCGTTGAAGGCAGTCCGAAATACAATGAGCAGTTCTTC
CDR3 protein: CSVEGSPKYNEQFF
V gene: TRBV29-1
clone size: many
D gene: -
J gene: TRBJ2-1

CDR3 DNA: TGCAGTGCTAGAGAGACAGGTGACCCCCTTAACTATGGCTACACCTTC
CDR3 protein: CSARETGDPLNYGYTF
V gene: TRBV20-1
clone size: few
D gene: -
J gene: TRBJ1-2

CDR3 DNA: TGCGCCAGCAGCGCGTCAACAGGGGCTTCTAATGAAAAACTGTTTTTT
CDR3 protein: CASSASTGASNEKLFF
V gene: TRBV5-1
clone size: -
D gene: TRBD1
J gene: TRBJ1-4

CDR3 DNA: TGCGCCAGCAGCATCAGGGTCGGAGTCTATGGCTACACCTTC
CDR3 protein: CASSIRVGVYGYTF
V gene: TRBV5-1
clone size: -
D gene: -
J gene: TRBJ1-2

CDR3 DNA: TGCAGCGTTTTAGACCCGGGACAGGGGTCCTACGAGCAGTACTTC
CDR3 protein: CSVLDPGQGSYEQYF
V gene: TRBV29-1
clone size: many
D gene: TRBD1
J gene: TRBJ2-7

CDR3 DNA: TGCAGTGCTAGAGACTCAAACCGGGACTGGGGCTACGAGCAGTACTTC
CDR3 protein: CSARDSNRDWGYEQYF
V gene: TRBV20-1
clone size: many
D gene: -
J gene: TRBJ2-7